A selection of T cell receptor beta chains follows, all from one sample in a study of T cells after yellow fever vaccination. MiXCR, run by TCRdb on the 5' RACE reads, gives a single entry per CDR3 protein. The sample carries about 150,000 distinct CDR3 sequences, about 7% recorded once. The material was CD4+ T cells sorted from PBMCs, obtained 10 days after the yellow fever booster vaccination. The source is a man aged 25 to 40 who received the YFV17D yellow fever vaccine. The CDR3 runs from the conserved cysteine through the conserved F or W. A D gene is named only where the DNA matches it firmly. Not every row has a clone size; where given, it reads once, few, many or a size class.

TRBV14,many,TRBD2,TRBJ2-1,CASSHYGAGGNNEQFF,TGTGCCAGCAGCCACTACGGAGCGGGAGGGAACAATGAGCAGTTCTTC
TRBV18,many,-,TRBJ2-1,CASSPLGVSYNEQFF,TGTGCCAGCTCACCACTCGGGGTCTCCTACAATGAGCAGTTCTTC
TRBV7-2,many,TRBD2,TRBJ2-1,CASLASGSYNEQFF,TGTGCCAGCCTGGCTAGCGGGTCGTACAATGAGCAGTTCTTC
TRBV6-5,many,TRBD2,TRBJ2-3,CASSYLPWASGKGDTQYF,TGTGCCAGCAGTTACCTCCCTTGGGCTAGCGGGAAAGGAGATACGCAGTATTTT
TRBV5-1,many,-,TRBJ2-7,CASSPDGRDEQYF,TGCGCCAGCAGCCCGGACGGCAGGGACGAGCAGTACTTC
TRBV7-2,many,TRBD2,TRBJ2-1,CASSPTSGRYNEQFF,TGTGCCAGCAGTCCAACTAGCGGGAGGTACAATGAGCAGTTCTTC
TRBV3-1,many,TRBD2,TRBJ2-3,CASSQTSGSTDTQYF,TGTGCCAGCAGCCAAACTAGCGGGAGCACAGATACGCAGTATTTT
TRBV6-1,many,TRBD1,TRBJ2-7,CASAQQGASYEQYF,TGTGCCAGCGCCCAACAGGGGGCTTCTTACGAGCAGTACTTC
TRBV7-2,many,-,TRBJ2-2,CASSLRRAENTGELFF,TGTGCCAGCAGCCTAAGACGGGCGGAGAACACCGGGGAGCTGTTTTTT
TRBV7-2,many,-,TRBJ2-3,CASSRSGTVSTDTQYF,TGTGCCAGCAGCCGTTCCGGGACGGTCAGTACAGATACGCAGTATTTT
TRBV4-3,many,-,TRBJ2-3,CASSQDLDRWGQYF,TGCGCCAGCAGCCAAGATCTAGATCGATGGGGGCAGTATTTT
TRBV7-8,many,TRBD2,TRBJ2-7,CASSPPWVSGYFEQYF,TGTGCCAGCAGCCCCCCATGGGTTAGCGGGTACTTCGAGCAGTACTTC
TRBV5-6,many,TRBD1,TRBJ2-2,CASSPGTGGAVFRTGELFF,TGTGCCAGCAGCCCCGGGACAGGGGGCGCAGTTTTTCGTACCGGGGAGCTGTTTTTT
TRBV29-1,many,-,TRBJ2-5,CSTDGPKARETQYF,TGCAGCACGGACGGCCCAAAAGCTAGGGAGACCCAGTACTTC
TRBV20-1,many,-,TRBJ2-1,CSAPNWRAGVDEQFF,TGCAGTGCGCCGAACTGGAGGGCCGGGGTAGATGAGCAGTTCTTC
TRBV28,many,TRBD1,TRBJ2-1,CASSLGIGTGFGEQFF,TGTGCCAGCAGTTTAGGGATAGGGACAGGGTTCGGTGAGCAGTTCTTC
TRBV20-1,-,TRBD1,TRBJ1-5,CSARETGQGLGQPQHF,TGCAGTGCTAGAGAGACGGGACAGGGGCTGGGTCAGCCCCAGCATTTT
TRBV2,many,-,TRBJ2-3,CASRDRQAKGLPQYF,TGTGCCAGCAGAGATAGACAGGCTAAGGGGCTTCCGCAGTATTTT
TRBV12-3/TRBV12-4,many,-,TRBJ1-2,CASSFEGYRGYTF,TGTGCCAGCAGTTTCGAAGGGTACCGCGGCTACACCTTC
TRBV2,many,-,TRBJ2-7,CASSEDESSYEQYF,TGTGCCAGCAGTGAAGACGAGAGCTCCTACGAGCAGTACTTC
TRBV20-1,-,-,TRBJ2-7,CSARAQGGEKYF,TGCAGTGCTAGGGCCCAGGGTGGGGAGAAGTACTTC
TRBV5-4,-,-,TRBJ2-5,CASSFGYQETQYF,TGTGCCAGCAGCTTTGGTTATCAAGAGACCCAGTACTTC
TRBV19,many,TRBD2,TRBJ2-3,CASSPWTSGRGDTQYF,TGTGCCAGTAGTCCCTGGACTAGCGGGAGAGGGGATACGCAGTATTTT
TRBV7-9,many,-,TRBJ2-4,CASSPRGAGVIQYF,TGTGCCAGCAGCCCCCGTGGGGCAGGGGTCATTCAGTACTTC
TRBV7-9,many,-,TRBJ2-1,CASSFLGGQYNEQFF,TGTGCCAGCAGCTTTCTCGGGGGGCAGTACAATGAGCAGTTCTTC
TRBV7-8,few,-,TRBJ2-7,CASSPHPTGIEQYF,TGTGCCAGCAGCCCCCACCCCACAGGCATAGAGCAGTACTTC
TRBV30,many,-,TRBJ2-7,CAWSRGSLGEQYF,TGTGCCTGGAGTAGGGGGAGCCTCGGCGAGCAGTACTTC
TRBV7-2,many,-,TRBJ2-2,CASALVRTGELFF,TGTGCCAGCGCGCTAGTGCGCACCGGGGAGCTGTTTTTT
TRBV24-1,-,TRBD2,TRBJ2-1,CATSDWPSSGIKTYNEQFF,TGTGCCACCAGTGATTGGCCCTCTAGCGGGATAAAGACCTACAATGAGCAGTTCTTC
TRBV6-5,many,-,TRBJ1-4,CASSYTTGATNEKLFF,TGTGCCAGCAGTTACACCACGGGTGCAACTAATGAAAAACTGTTTTTT
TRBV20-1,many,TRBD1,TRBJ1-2,CSAATGRERGYTF,TGCAGTGCCGCGACAGGGAGGGAGCGCGGCTACACCTTC
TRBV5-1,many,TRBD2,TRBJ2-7,CASSLAEAGGPYEQYF,TGCGCCAGCAGCTTGGCCGAAGCGGGAGGACCCTACGAGCAGTACTTC
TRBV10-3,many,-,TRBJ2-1,CAISDPLGGEQFF,TGTGCCATCAGTGACCCATTGGGGGGTGAGCAGTTCTTC
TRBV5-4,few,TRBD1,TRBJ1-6,CASSGDRGLNSPLHF,TGTGCCAGCAGCGGTGACAGGGGGTTAAATTCACCCCTCCACTTT
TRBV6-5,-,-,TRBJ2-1,CASSTGGGSGGNEQFF,TGTGCCAGCAGCACCGGGGGCGGGAGTGGAGGAAATGAGCAGTTCTTC
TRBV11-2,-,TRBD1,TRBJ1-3,CASSSPQGPMSSGNTIYF,TGTGCCAGCAGCTCGCCACAGGGGCCAATGAGCTCTGGAAACACCATATATTTT
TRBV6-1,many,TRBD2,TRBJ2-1,CASSTPSGLSFEQFF,TGTGCCAGCAGTACCCCTAGCGGGCTATCGTTTGAGCAGTTCTTC
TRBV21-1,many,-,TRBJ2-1,CASSPRGTRLEQFF,TGTGCCAGCAGTCCCCGCGGGACTCGACTTGAGCAGTTCTTC
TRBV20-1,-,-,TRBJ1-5,CSARDIGRESQPQHF,TGCAGTGCTAGAGATATCGGCAGGGAGAGTCAGCCCCAGCATTTT
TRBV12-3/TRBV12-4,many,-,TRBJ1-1,CASRQRGWENTEAFF,TGTGCCAGCAGGCAGAGGGGGTGGGAGAACACTGAAGCTTTCTTT
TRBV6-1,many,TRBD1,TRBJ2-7,CASRKDRVNYEQYF,TGTGCCAGCAGAAAGGACAGGGTCAACTACGAGCAGTACTTC
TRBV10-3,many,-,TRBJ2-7,CAISESLGEQYF,TGTGCCATCAGTGAGTCGTTGGGCGAGCAGTACTTC